Described below is a single T cell receptor (beta chain) sequence and its context. Its antigen is currently not known. The record originates from a study of CXCR3-negative and CXCR3-positive naive CD8 T cells (dated by TCRdb to the late 2010s). In terms of the full investigation: In total, 130 million to 150 million TRB reads were obtained, which works out to roughly 1.5 +/- 0.3 million reads per library. TRBV-TRBJ cluster analysis included naive subsets from a handful of donors and memory cells from 3 donors. Diversity and physicochemical repertoire analyses covered over 10 donors pooled from two independent experiments.

For every CD8+ T cell subset, approximately 300,000 cells were flow-sorted straight into RLT lysis buffer, and each subset was sorted in triplicate. To exclude memory contaminants, naive CD8+ T cells were stringently defined as CD45RO-CCR7+CD27+CD95-. Using standard density gradient centrifugation, peripheral blood mononuclear cells were isolated from buffy coats. Naive CXCR3-negative and CXCR3-positive CD8+ T cells were flow-sorted using a FACSAria III. Total RNA was extracted from sorted cells with an RNeasy Mini Kit. TCRdb records NextSeq 550 as the sequencer. The Human TCR Profiling Kit (MiLaboratory) was used to make UMI-labeled 5' RACE TRB cDNA libraries. The full amount of extracted RNA was used for cDNA synthesis, and the full amount of resulting cDNA was used for PCR amplification. Libraries were prepared in parallel with an identical number of PCR cycles. Per the source publication's procedure: MIGEC and MiXCR extracted about 50,000 +/- 10,000 unique UMI-labeled TRB cDNA molecules per library, requiring at least two reads per UMI. On average, roughly 40,000 +/- 10,000 functional in-frame TRB CDR3 nucleotide clonotypes lacking stop codons were found per library. After downsampling to 5000 UMI-labeled TRB molecules per sample, diversity metrics such as normalized Shannon-Wiener and Chao1 were calculated in VDJtools. VDJtools computed clonotype-size-weighted physicochemical properties of the central five CDR3 residues: interaction energy, strength, volume and Kidera factor 4. Reads reprocessed by TCRdb are summarized as one entry per CDR3 protein sequence, and DNA is absent. None of the V and J calls come from the authors' own analysis; TCRdb made them. The record for this sample contains about 89,000 distinct CDR3 sequences. The top ten constitute roughly 0.48% of the sample.

Broader findings and caveats from the paper: Compared with CXCR3-negative naive cells, CXCR3-positive naive cells had TRB CDR3s with higher hydrophobicity (lower Kidera factor 4), lower energy, and higher strength and volume indices. CXCR3 expression partially decreased after cryopreservation, so most assays used freshly isolated PBMCs. Because surface CD5, which is linked to self-reactivity in mice, was comparable between the naive subsets, TCR interaction strength was also inferred from TRB CDR3 physicochemical properties. Comparably high repertoire diversity was found in both naive subsets, whereas much lower repertoire diversity was found in memory CD8+ T cells. Within the same donor, TRBV-TRBJ usage looked similar between naive CXCR3-negative and CXCR3-positive cells, but memory cells had distinct patterns.

Sequenced input: naive CXCR3+ CD8+ T cells from blood. The cell subset or site label of this sample denotes: CD45RO-CCR7+CD27+CD95- naive CD8+ T cells expressing CXCR3 (TNR3+). This sequence originates from a human donor in good health. Some clones in this sample may be carry-over from other donors' samples.

The CDR3 amino acid sequence is: CASSATDGSYNEQFF. This sequence uses TRBV3-1 and TRBJ2-1. The CDR3 has 15 amino acids, counting the end cysteine and phenylalanine. The DNA sequence is not available. The germline V gene (reference sequence) gives CDR1 as LGHDT and CDR2 as YNNKEL.